These 10 T cell receptor beta chains were all obtained from the same sample, sequenced in a study of Graves' ophthalmopathy and Graves' hyperthyroidism. Beta-chain TCR CDR3 regions were amplified from RNA transcripts. First-round RT-PCR used HTBI primers; second-round multiplex PCR followed. TCRdb ran MiXCR on the multiplex PCR reads and lists one entry per CDR3 protein. This sample has some 250,000 distinct CDR3 sequences, with about 46% found just once. Material for sequencing was peripheral blood. The receptors here all came from an adult man with Graves' ophthalmopathy.

V usage is TRBV7-2 and J usage is TRBJ1-3; no firm D call. The ends were cut back, 3 bases at V and 4 bases at J, with 16 bases in the middle. The V gene's germline CDR1 is SGHTA and CDR2 FQGNSA. CDR3 size: 16 residues. The CDR3 protein is CASSFSTPKAGNTIYF. The CDR3 DNA reads as TGTGCCAGCAGCTTCAGTACGCCCAAGGCGGGAAACACCATATATTTT.

The sample holds a few counts of this clonotype. The gene calls are TRBV25-1 and TRBJ1-2, with 12 bases that match TRBD1. CDR1 is MGHDK and CDR2 is SYGVNS in the germline V gene. There are 15 residues in the CDR3. The V and J ends lost 3 bases and 7 bases, in that order; junction bases with no gene match: 6. The CDR3 sequence: CASSDPGQGAGGYTF. The CDR3, as DNA: TGTGCCAGCAGTGACCCGGGACAGGGGGCAGGTGGCTACACCTTC.

This clonotype was detected once. This chain connects TRBV14 to TRBJ2-5, with a possible D match to TRBD1 (6 bases). V lost 6 bases to trimming and J lost 5 bases, with 16 bases between them. Germline V gives CDR1 SGHDN, CDR2 FVKESK. CDR3 length: 14 residues. Here the CDR3 reads CASRMRGFGETQYF. In DNA form, the CDR3 reads TGTGCCAGCAGAATGAGGGGGTTCGGGGAGACCCAGTACTTC.

The chain couples TRBV29-1 to TRBJ1-4; 11 bases agree with TRBD1. Germline V gene sequence: CDR1 SQVTM, CDR2 ANQGSEA. This CDR3 is 13 amino acids long. Unmatched junction bases numbered 5, after V lost 7 bases and J lost 7 bases. The CDR3 region has the DNA TGCAGCGCCACCGGGACAGGGGGTGAAAAACTGTTTTTT. Its protein product is CSATGTGGEKLFF.

This clonotype appeared once. This chain links TRBV25-1 with TRBJ1-1; possibly TRBD1 for D (6 bases). Trimming removed 7 bases from V and 1 base from J, with 19 bases in between. The CDR3 consists of 16 residues. Per the germline V gene, CDR1 is MGHDK and CDR2 is SYGVNS. The CDR3 loop reads CASTPKRTASNTEAFF. CDR3 bases: TGTGCCAGCACCCCTAAAAGGACAGCCTCGAACACTGAAGCTTTCTTT.

This rearrangement joins TRBV20-1 to TRBJ2-5; D unclear. The germline V gene has CDR1 DFQATT and CDR2 SNEGSKA (reference sequence). The CDR3 has 12 amino acids. The V gene lost 4 bases and the J gene lost 8 bases, with 14 bases spanning the gap. The CDR3 is CSAKVDPDTQYF. Written as DNA, the CDR3 is TGCAGTGCTAAAGTCGACCCAGACACCCAGTACTTC.

The V gene is TRBV25-1, the J gene TRBJ1-5; unclear D gene. The germline V gene encodes CDR1 MGHDK and CDR2 SYGVNS. The CDR3 loop spans 14 amino acids. Trimming left V 5 bases short and J 15 bases short, with 23 bases between. This CDR3 is CASSLGPEGFLGHF. The CDR3 DNA follows: TGTGCCAGCAGTTTAGGCCCGGAAGGATTTTTAGGGCATTTT.

Of note for this clonotype: The junction shows a germline mismatch at one end, possibly a read error. This chain uses TRBV9 with TRBJ1-6; D gene uncertain. The germline V gene encodes CDR1 SGDLS and CDR2 YYNGEE. This CDR3 is 17 amino acids long. CDR3 coding DNA: TGTGCCAGCAGCGCGGTGTCGGGCAGCCCCCATAATTCACCCCTCTACTTT. Translated: CASSAVSGSPHNSPLYF. Combining the CDR3 with reference TRBV9 and TRBJ1-6 gives the whole variable domain DSGVTQTPKHLITATGQRVTLRCSPRSGDLSVYWYQQSLDQGLQFLIQYYNGEERAKGNILERFSAQQFPDLHSELNLSSLELGDSALYFCASSAVSGSPHNSPLYFGNGTRLTVT.

Only a few counts were recorded for this clonotype. This chain connects TRBV7-2 to TRBJ1-1; unclear D gene. V dropped 5 bases and J dropped 0 bases, with 7 bases sitting between them. This CDR3 has 13 amino acids. The germline V gene encodes CDR1 SGHTA and CDR2 FQGNSA. CDR3 region: CASSRTMNTEAFF. CDR3 nucleotides: TGTGCCAGCAGCAGGACTATGAACACTGAAGCTTTCTTT.

The chain links TRBV12-3 or TRBV12-4 to TRBJ1-5; perhaps TRBD1 as D (6 bases). V was shortened by 6 bases and J by 8 bases, with 17 bases between the two germline ends. CDR3 size: 14 residues. CDR3 DNA sequence: TGTGCCAGCAGGGTCACAGGGTCCAGCAAGCCCCAGCATTTT. Translated, it gives CASRVTGSSKPQHF.